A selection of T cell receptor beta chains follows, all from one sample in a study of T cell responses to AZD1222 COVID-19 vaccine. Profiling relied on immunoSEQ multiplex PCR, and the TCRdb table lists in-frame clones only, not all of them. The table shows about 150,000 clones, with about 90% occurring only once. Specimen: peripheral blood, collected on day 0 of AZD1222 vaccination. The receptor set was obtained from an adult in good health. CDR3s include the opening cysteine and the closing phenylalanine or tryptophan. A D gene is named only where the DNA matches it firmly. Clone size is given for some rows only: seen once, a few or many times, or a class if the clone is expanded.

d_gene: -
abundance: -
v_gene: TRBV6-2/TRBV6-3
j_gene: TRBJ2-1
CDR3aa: CASSPAGRVFF
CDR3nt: TGTGCCAGCAGTCCCGCAGGAAGAGTGTTCTTC

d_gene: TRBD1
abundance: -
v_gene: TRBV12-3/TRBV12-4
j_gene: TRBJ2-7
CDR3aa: CASSSDRGLEQYF
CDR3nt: TGTGCCAGCAGTTCCGACAGGGGGCTCGAGCAGTACTTC

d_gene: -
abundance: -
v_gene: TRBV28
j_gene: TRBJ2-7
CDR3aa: CASSFEQFPVYEQYF
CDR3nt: TGTGCCAGCAGTTTTGAACAATTTCCGGTCTACGAGCAGTACTTC

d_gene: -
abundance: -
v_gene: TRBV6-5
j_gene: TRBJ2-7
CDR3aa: CASSLLGRDYEQYF
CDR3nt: TGTGCCAGCAGTCTACTTGGCAGAGACTACGAGCAGTACTTC

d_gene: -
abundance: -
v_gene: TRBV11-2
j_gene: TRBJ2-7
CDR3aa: CASSLNRNYYEQYF
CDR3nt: TGTGCCAGCAGCTTAAACAGGAATTATTACGAGCAGTACTTC

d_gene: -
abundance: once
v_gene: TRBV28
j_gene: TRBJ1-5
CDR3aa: CASSSGGFSNQPQHF
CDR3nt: TGTGCCAGCAGCTCCGGCGGGTTTAGCAATCAGCCCCAGCATTTT

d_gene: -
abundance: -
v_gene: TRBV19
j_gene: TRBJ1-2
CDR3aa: CASSVGTNYGYTF
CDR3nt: TGTGCCAGTAGTGTCGGGACAAACTATGGCTACACCTTC

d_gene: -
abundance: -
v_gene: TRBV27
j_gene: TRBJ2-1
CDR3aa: CASTLVANYNEQFF
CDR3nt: TGTGCCAGCACCCTCGTCGCGAACTACAATGAGCAGTTCTTC

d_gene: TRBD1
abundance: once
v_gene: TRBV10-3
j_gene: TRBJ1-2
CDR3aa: CAISDPGTGFYGYTF
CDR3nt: TGTGCCATCAGTGATCCCGGGACAGGGTTCTATGGCTACACCTTC

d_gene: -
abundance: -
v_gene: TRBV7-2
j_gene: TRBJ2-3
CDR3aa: CASSLGGGKVDTQYF
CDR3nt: TGTGCCAGCAGCTTAGGAGGCGGGAAAGTAGATACGCAGTATTTT

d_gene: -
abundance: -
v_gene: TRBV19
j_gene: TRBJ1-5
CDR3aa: CASSGVQTENQPQHF
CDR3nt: TGTGCCAGTAGTGGGGTCCAGACTGAGAATCAGCCCCAGCATTTT

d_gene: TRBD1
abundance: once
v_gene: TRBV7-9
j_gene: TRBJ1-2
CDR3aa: CASSSLGQGDNYGYTF
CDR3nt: TGTGCCAGCAGCAGCCTCGGACAGGGGGATAACTATGGCTACACCTTC

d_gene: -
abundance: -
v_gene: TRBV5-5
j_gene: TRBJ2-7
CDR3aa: CASSFGGIRSYEQYF
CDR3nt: TGTGCCAGCAGTTTTGGGGGAATCCGCTCCTACGAGCAGTACTTC

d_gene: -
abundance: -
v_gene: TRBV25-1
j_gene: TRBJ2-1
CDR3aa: CASSDLRAPNEQFF
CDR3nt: TGTGCCAGCAGTGACCTCCGGGCCCCCAATGAGCAGTTCTTC

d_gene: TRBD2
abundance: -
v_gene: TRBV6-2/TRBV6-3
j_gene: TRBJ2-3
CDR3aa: CASSASGGSDTQYF
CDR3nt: TGTGCCAGCAGTGCCTCGGGGGGGTCAGATACGCAGTATTTT

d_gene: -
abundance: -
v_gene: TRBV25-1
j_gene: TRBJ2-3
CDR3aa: CASSDPPGVDTQYF
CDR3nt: TGTGCCAGCAGTGACCCCCCTGGGGTGGATACGCAGTATTTT

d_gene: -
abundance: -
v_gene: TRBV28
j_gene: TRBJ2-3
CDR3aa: CASSFLGQKYTDTQYF
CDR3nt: TGTGCCAGCAGTTTCTTGGGCCAGAAATATACAGATACGCAGTATTTT

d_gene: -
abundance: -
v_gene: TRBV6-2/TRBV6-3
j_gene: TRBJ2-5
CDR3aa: CASSYYADRVTQYF
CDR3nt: TGTGCCAGCAGTTATTACGCGGACCGGGTGACCCAGTACTTC

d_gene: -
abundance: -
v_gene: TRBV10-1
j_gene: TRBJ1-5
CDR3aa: CASSESNQPQHF
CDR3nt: TGCGCCAGCAGTGAGTCTAATCAGCCCCAGCATTTT

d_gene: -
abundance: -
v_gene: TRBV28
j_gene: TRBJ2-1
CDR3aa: CASSPTPGTPYNEQFF
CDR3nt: TGTGCCAGCAGTCCTACCCCGGGGACGCCCTACAATGAGCAGTTCTTC

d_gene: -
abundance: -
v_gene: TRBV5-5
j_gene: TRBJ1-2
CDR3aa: CASSLGQLYGYTF
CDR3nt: TGTGCCAGCAGCTTGGGACAGCTCTATGGCTACACCTTC

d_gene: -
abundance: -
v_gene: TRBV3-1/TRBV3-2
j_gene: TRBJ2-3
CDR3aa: CASSHSGTPDTQYF
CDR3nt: TGTGCCAGCAGCCATTCGGGCACCCCAGATACGCAGTATTTT

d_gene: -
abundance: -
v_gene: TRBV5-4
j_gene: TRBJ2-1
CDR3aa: CASSLLASVEQFF
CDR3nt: TGTGCCAGCAGCCTGCTGGCTAGCGTTGAGCAGTTCTTC

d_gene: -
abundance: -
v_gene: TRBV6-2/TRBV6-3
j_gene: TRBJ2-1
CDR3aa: CASSYDASDPGPSYNEQFF
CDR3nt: TGTGCCAGCAGTTACGACGCTAGCGACCCGGGCCCATCCTACAATGAGCAGTTCTTC

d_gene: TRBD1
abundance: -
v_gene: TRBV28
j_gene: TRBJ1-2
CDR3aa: CASSFVRQGSYGYTF
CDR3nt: TGTGCCAGCAGTTTTGTAAGACAGGGGAGCTATGGCTACACCTTC

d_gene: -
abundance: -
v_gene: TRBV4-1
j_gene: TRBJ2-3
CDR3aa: CASSQGTPDTQYF
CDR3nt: TGCGCCAGCAGCCAAGGAACTCCAGATACGCAGTATTTT

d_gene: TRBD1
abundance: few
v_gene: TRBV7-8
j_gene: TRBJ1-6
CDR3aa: CASSLVVGGTLHF
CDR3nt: TGTGCCAGCAGCTTAGTGGTAGGGGGCACCCTCCACTTT

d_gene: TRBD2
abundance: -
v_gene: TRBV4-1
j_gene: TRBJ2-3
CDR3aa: CASSQGSLAGADTQYF
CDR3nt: TGCGCCAGCAGCCAAGGGAGTCTAGCGGGAGCGGATACGCAGTATTTT

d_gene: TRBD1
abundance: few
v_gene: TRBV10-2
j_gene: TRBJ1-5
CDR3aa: CASSETGGNQPQHF
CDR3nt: TGCGCCAGCAGTGAGACAGGGGGCAATCAGCCCCAGCATTTT

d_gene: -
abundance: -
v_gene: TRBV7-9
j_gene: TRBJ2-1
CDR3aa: CASSFIHNEQFF
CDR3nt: TGTGCCAGCAGCTTCATCCACAATGAGCAGTTCTTC

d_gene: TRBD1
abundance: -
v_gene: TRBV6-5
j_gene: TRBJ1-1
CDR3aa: CASRQGAPTEAFF
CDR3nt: TGTGCCAGCAGGCAGGGGGCGCCCACTGAAGCTTTCTTT

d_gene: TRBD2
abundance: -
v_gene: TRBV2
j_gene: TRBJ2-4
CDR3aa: CASSETSGRIFNIQYF
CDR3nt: TGTGCCAGCAGTGAAACTAGCGGGAGAATTTTTAACATTCAGTACTTC

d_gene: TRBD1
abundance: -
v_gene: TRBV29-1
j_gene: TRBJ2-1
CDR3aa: CSVDRQGATTGQFF
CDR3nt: TGCAGCGTTGACAGACAGGGGGCTACAACTGGGCAGTTCTTC

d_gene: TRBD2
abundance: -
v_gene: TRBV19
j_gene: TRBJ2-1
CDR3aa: CATALLAGGRNEQFF
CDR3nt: TGTGCCACCGCCCTCCTAGCGGGAGGAAGAAATGAGCAGTTCTTC

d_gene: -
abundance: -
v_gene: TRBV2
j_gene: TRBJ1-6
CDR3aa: CASSRMAGDPAF
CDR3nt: TGTGCCAGCAGCCGAATGGCCGGGGACCCGGCCTTT

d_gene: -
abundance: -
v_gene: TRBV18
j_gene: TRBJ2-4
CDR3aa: CASSPSGALNIQYF
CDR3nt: TGTGCCAGCTCACCTAGCGGTGCTTTAAACATTCAGTACTTC

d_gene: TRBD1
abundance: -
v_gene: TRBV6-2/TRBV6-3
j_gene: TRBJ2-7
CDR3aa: CASSGQGPSYEQYF
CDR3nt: TGTGCCAGCAGCGGACAGGGCCCCTCCTACGAGCAGTACTTC

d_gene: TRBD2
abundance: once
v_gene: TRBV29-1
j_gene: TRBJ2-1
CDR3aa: CSVSTSGGGNEQFF
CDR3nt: TGCAGCGTCTCGACTAGCGGGGGCGGGAATGAGCAGTTCTTC

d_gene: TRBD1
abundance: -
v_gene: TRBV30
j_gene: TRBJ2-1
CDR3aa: CAWSAGGLEQFF
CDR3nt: TGTGCCTGGAGCGCAGGGGGTCTTGAGCAGTTCTTC

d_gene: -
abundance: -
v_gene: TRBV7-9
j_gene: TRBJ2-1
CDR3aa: CASTRGGAPLSYNEQFF
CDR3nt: TGTGCCAGCACCCGTGGGGGGGCCCCCCTCTCCTACAATGAGCAGTTCTTC

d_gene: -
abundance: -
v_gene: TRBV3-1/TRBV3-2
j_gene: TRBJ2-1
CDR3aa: CASSQALGNDEQFF
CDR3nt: TGTGCCAGCAGCCAGGCGCTGGGGAATGATGAGCAGTTCTTC

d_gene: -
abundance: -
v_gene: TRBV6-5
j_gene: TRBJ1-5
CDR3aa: CASSYLRDQPQHF
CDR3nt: TGTGCCAGCAGTTACTTAAGGGACCAGCCCCAGCATTTT

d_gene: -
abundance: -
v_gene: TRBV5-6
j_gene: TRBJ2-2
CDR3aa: CASSQGYSTGELFF
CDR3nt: TGTGCCAGCAGCCAAGGGTACAGCACCGGGGAGCTGTTTTTT

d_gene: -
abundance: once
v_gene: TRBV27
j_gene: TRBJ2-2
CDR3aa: CASSLFSGGERELFF
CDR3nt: TGTGCCAGCAGTTTATTCTCAGGGGGGGAGAGGGAGCTGTTTTTT

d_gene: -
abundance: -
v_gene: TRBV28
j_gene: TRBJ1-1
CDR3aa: CASSLAAREAFF
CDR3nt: TGTGCCAGCAGTTTGGCGGCGCGCGAAGCTTTCTTT

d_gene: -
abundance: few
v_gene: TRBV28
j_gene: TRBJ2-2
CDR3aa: CASSWVGELFF
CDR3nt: TGTGCCAGCAGCTGGGTCGGGGAGCTGTTTTTT

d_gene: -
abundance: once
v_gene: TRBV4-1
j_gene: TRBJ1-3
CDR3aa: CASSQGRSGNTIYF
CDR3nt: TGCGCCAGCAGCCAGGGACGCTCTGGAAACACCATATATTTT

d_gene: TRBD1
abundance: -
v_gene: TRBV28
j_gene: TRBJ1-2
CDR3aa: CASSFLGTGGGYGYTF
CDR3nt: TGTGCCAGCAGTTTCCTCGGGACAGGGGGCGGCTATGGCTACACCTTC

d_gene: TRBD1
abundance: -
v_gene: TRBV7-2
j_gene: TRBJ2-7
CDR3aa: CASSLGVTGGILDYEQYF
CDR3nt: TGTGCCAGCAGCTTAGGAGTGACAGGGGGGATCTTGGACTACGAGCAGTACTTC

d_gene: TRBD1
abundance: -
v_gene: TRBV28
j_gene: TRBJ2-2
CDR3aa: CASRGTGVNTGELFF
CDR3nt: TGTGCCAGCAGGGGGACAGGCGTGAACACCGGGGAGCTGTTTTTT

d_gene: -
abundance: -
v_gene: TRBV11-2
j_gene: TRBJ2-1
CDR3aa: CASSSGGQSEQFF
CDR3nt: TGTGCCAGCAGTTCTGGTGGCCAAAGTGAGCAGTTCTTC

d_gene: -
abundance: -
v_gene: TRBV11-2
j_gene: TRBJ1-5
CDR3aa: CASSFSSNQPQHF
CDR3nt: TGTGCCAGCAGCTTCAGCAGCAATCAGCCCCAGCATTTT